The 25 T cell receptor beta chains listed next were all sequenced from one sample in a study of blood T cell repertoires in COVID-19. Method: immunoSEQ multiplex PCR; TCRdb's copy keeps in-frame clones and lacks some. The sample includes roughly 140,000 clones, 84% of them seen just once. The sample was peripheral blood. The receptors were gathered from a woman aged 80 or over in a cohort sampled during active or convalescent COVID-19.

This clone has a handful of counts. The rearrangement uses TRBV18 and TRBJ1-1; D gene ambiguous. The germline V gene encodes CDR1 KGHSH and CDR2 LQKENI. The CDR3 extends over 13 amino acids. The V end was cut by 1 base, the J end by 6 bases, with 9 bases between. The DNA for the CDR3 is TGTGCCAGCTCACCACAGACAACAGCTGAAGCTTTCTTT. Translation: CASSPQTTAEAFF.

The rearrangement joins TRBV12-3 or TRBV12-4 to TRBJ1-1, with a tentative D call TRBD1 (6 bases). Trimming left V 6 bases short and J 11 bases short, with 13 bases between. The CDR3 contains 11 residues. This chain's CDR3 is CASRSGVLAFF. For the CDR3, the DNA is TGTGCCAGCAGGTCAGGGGTGTTGGCTTTCTTT.

V usage is TRBV6-5 and J usage is TRBJ1-2; 7 bases are a match to TRBD1. The germline gives CDR1 MNHEY, CDR2 SVGAGI. This CDR3 is 14 amino acids long. With 6 bases clipped from V and 3 bases from J, the junction kept 7 bases outside the gene matches. This chain's CDR3 is CASSLGGLDYGYTF. CDR3 sequence (DNA): TGTGCCAGCAGCTTAGGGGGCTTGGACTATGGCTACACCTTC.

V gene TRBV10-3 combines with J gene TRBJ2-7; D possibly corresponds to TRBD2 (7 bases). Trimming removed 3 bases from V and 1 base from J, with 16 bases in between. Germline V lookup: CDR1 ENHRY, CDR2 SYGVKD. The CDR3 extends over 16 amino acids. The DNA of the CDR3 is TGTGCCATCAGTGAACCCTGGGGGGGGCAGTCCTACGAGCAGTACTTC. Amino acid sequence: CAISEPWGGQSYEQYF.

The rearrangement joins TRBV2 to TRBJ1-4, with 10 nucleotides matching TRBD1. Per germline, CDR1 SNHLY and CDR2 FYNNEI. This CDR3 has 14 amino acids. V was clipped by 6 bases and J by 8 bases; unmatched bases: 6. CDR3 sequence reads: CASSRDRGTEKLFF. CDR3 in DNA: TGTGCCAGCAGCCGGGACAGGGGAACGGAAAAACTGTTTTTT.

This clone was observed a few times. The chain employs TRBV10-3 and TRBJ2-2; a possible D gene is TRBD2 (6 bases). The CDR3 totals 14 residues. V was shortened by 2 bases and J by 3 bases, with 7 bases between the two germline ends. Germline assignment: CDR1 ENHRY and CDR2 SYGVKD. CDR3 sequence (DNA): TGTGCCATCAGTGAGCGGGGGTACACCGGGGAGCTGTTTTTT. Encoded protein: CAISERGYTGELFF.

V usage is TRBV7-3 and J usage is TRBJ1-6, with a tentative D call TRBD1 (5 bases). The V end lost 0 bases, the J end lost 7 bases, and 13 bases lay between the germline ends. CDR3 length: 16 amino acids. Per germline, CDR1 SGHTA and CDR2 FQGTGA. CDR3 nucleotide sequence: TGTGCCAGCAGCTTAACGGGGGGTCTAAGAAATTCACCCCTCCACTTT. This codes for CASSLTGGLRNSPLHF. Looking up the rest from reference TRBV7-3 and TRBJ1-6 gives the full variable domain: GAGVSQTPSNKVTEKGKYVELRCDPISGHTALYWYRQSLGQGPEFLIYFQGTGAADDSGLPNDRFFAVRPEGSVSTLKIQRTERGDSAVYLCASSLTGGLRNSPLHFGNGTRLTVT.

The V and J genes are TRBV5-1 and TRBJ1-2; D is possibly TRBD1 (6 bases). This CDR3 region has 12 residues. V gave up 3 bases and J gave up 8 bases, with 11 bases separating them. Germline assignment: CDR1 SGHRS and CDR2 YFSETQ. The CDR3 coding sequence is TGCGCCAGCAGCTCCACAGGGATGGGCTACACCTTC. It yields the protein CASSSTGMGYTF. The variable domain in full, with the rest retrieved from reference TRBV5-1 and TRBJ1-2, is KAGVTQTPRYLIKTRGQQVTLSCSPISGHRSVSWYQQTPGQGLQFLFEYFSETQRNKGNFPGRFSGRQFSNSRSEMNVSTLELGDSALYLCASSSTGMGYTFGSGTRLTVV.

This clone was counted a single time. V is TRBV2 and J is TRBJ2-5; 8 nucleotides align to TRBD1. The V gene's germline CDR1 is SNHLY and CDR2 FYNNEI. The CDR3 contains 13 residues. V lost 7 bases, J lost 7 bases, and 8 bases stayed unmatched. CDR3 sequence reads: CASKPSQGGTQYF. The CDR3 DNA reads as TGTGCCAGCAAGCCCTCACAGGGGGGGACCCAGTACTTC.

The J gene is TRBJ2-3, the V gene TRBV5-1; D perhaps matches TRBD2 (6 bases). The germline V gene encodes CDR1 SGHRS and CDR2 YFSETQ. The CDR3 length is 14 residues. Trimming took off 3 bases at V and 0 bases at J, with 8 bases between the two ends. CDR3 sequence reads: CASSSGTSTDTQYF. The CDR3 DNA follows: TGCGCCAGCAGCTCCGGGACTAGCACAGATACGCAGTATTTT.

This clone was detected only once. In nucleotides, the CDR3 is TGTGCCAGCAGCGATCAAGGGGGTAGTATGAACACTGAAGCTTTCTTT. Amino acid sequence: CASSDQGGSMNTEAFF. The chain has TRBV9 and TRBJ1-1, with a tentative D call TRBD1 (6 bases). The CDR3 is made up of 16 amino acids. The V gene lost 3 bases and the J gene lost 0 bases, with 15 bases spanning the gap. CDR1 and CDR2 (germline): SGDLS, YYNGEE.

The chain links TRBV15 to TRBJ1-2, with TRBD1 identical over 8 bases. This CDR3 is 15 amino acids long. V dropped 6 bases and J dropped 6; count of bases not matched to a gene: 12. The germline CDR1 and CDR2 sequences are LNHNV and YYDKDF (reference sequence). The CDR3, as DNA: TGTGCCACCAGGGGGGACAGGCTCCCCGTCGATGGCTACACCTTC. Its translation is CATRGDRLPVDGYTF. The full variable domain, with the rest looked up from reference TRBV15 and TRBJ1-2, is DAMVIQNPRYQVTQFGKPVTLSCSQTLNHNVMYWYQQKSSQAPKLLFHYYDKDFNNEADTPDNFQSRRPNTSFCFLDIRSPGLGDTAMYLCATRGDRLPVDGYTFGSGTRLTVV.

The chain combines TRBV7-9 with TRBJ2-7; D not resolved. V lost 2 bases, J lost 0 bases, and 8 bases lay in between. Germline CDR1 SEHNR, CDR2 FQNEAQ (reference sequence). The CDR3 spans 14 residues. CDR3 sequence reads: CASSLSHGSYEQYF. DNA for the CDR3: TGTGCCAGCAGCTTATCCCACGGCTCCTACGAGCAGTACTTC.

The chain links TRBV19 to TRBJ1-4; the D gene is possibly TRBD1 (6 bases). Trimming removed 6 bases from V and 0 bases from J, with 14 bases in between. The CDR3 has 16 residues. Looked up from germline, CDR1 is LNHDA and CDR2 is SQIVND (reference sequence). The chain's CDR3 is CASSRKSGATNEKLFF. CDR3 coding DNA: TGTGCCAGTAGCAGAAAATCAGGGGCAACTAATGAAAAACTGTTTTTT.

This clone was seen once. The V and J genes are TRBV30 and TRBJ1-2; D might be TRBD1 (5 bases). Germline CDR1 GTSNPN, CDR2 SVGIG (reference sequence). The V and J ends lost 0 bases and 0 bases respectively, with 11 bases between them. The CDR3 has 15 amino acids. This CDR3 is CAWSVRRGANYGYTF. The CDR3 coding sequence is TGTGCCTGGAGTGTACGTCGGGGGGCTAACTATGGCTACACCTTC.

The chain carries TRBV7-9 and TRBJ2-5; TRBD2 is a possible D gene (5 bases). Germline V gene data show CDR1 as SEHNR and CDR2 as FQNEAQ (reference sequence). V was cut by 1 base and J by 4 bases, with 13 bases left in between. There are 15 residues in the CDR3. CDR3 region: CASSLGRGISETQYF. The DNA for the CDR3 is TGTGCCAGCAGCTTAGGCCGGGGAATCTCAGAGACCCAGTACTTC. Based on the CDR3 plus reference TRBV7-9 and TRBJ2-5, the full variable domain is DTGVSQNPRHKITKRGQNVTFRCDPISEHNRLYWYRQTLGQGPEFLTYFQNEAQLEKSRLLSDRFSAERPKGSFSTLEIQRTEQGDSAMYLCASSLGRGISETQYFGPGTRLLVL.

The CDR3: CASSARTSGHTDTQYF. CDR3 DNA sequence: TGTGCCAGCAGCGCCCGGACTAGCGGGCACACAGATACGCAGTATTTT. V and J are TRBV9 and TRBJ2-3; 11 nucleotides line up with TRBD2. Looked up from germline, CDR1 is SGDLS and CDR2 is YYNGEE. The V gene end was trimmed by 3 bases and the J gene end by 2 bases; junction bases not matched to a gene: 5. The CDR3 has 16 residues.

The chain carries TRBV29-1 and TRBJ1-2; a weak D match, TRBD1 (5 bases). The CDR3 length is 14 residues. Per the germline V gene, CDR1 is SQVTM and CDR2 is ANQGSEA. V dropped 2 bases and J dropped 1 base, with 11 bases sitting between them. The CDR3 nucleotides read TGCAGCGTTGAATTTCCACAGGTTAACTATGGCTACACCTTC. As protein: CSVEFPQVNYGYTF.

This sequence joins TRBV18 and TRBJ1-4, with a tentative D call TRBD1 (5 bases). V was trimmed by 8 bases and J by 5 bases, leaving 12 bases between them. CDR1 and CDR2 from the germline V gene are KGHSH and LQKENI. The CDR3 contains 13 residues. CDR3 in DNA: TGTGCCAGCCACAGGAGCCCGAATGAAAAACTGTTTTTT. Encoded protein: CASHRSPNEKLFF.

The CDR3 coding sequence is TGTGCCAGCGGCCGTCAGGGCAGAAGCACAGATACGCAGTATTTT. Translated, it gives CASGRQGRSTDTQYF. The genes are TRBV27 and TRBJ2-3; perhaps TRBD1 as D (5 bases). The V and J ends lost 8 bases and 0 bases respectively, with 15 bases between them. CDR3 length: 15 residues. CDR1 and CDR2 from the germline V gene are MNHEY and SMNVEV (reference sequence).

This clone was picked up one time. The chain has TRBV6-5 and TRBJ2-7, with D maybe TRBD1 (6 bases). Trimming cost V 7 bases and J 3 bases, with 16 bases left between them. The CDR3 covers 14 residues. Germline CDR1 reads MNHEY; CDR2 reads SVGAGI. CDR3 DNA: TGTGCCAGCATCCGCGGAACAGGGCTCTACGAGCAGTACTTC. Translated: CASIRGTGLYEQYF.

The chain links TRBV7-9 to TRBJ1-4, with TRBD1 identical over 7 bases. The CDR3 has 16 residues. In germline, CDR1 is SEHNR, CDR2 FQNEAQ (reference sequence). The junction had 6 bases not matched to a gene; V was cut back by 5 bases and J by 0 bases. CDR3 region: CASSREGQTTNEKLFF. The DNA of the CDR3 is TGTGCCAGCAGCCGAGAGGGACAGACAACTAATGAAAAACTGTTTTTT.

The rearrangement links TRBV5-1 to TRBJ1-2; TRBD1 matches 12 bases. CDR3 length: 16 residues. Trimming cost V 4 bases and J 5 bases; bases outside gene matches: 9. Germline V lookup: CDR1 SGHRS, CDR2 YFSETQ. CDR3 in amino acids: CASSAGTGGMRYGYTF. CDR3 DNA: TGCGCCAGCAGCGCTGGGACAGGGGGCATGAGGTATGGCTACACCTTC.

By frequency in the sample, this clone is medium-sized. This chain joins TRBV5-1 and TRBJ1-4, with a tentative D call TRBD1 (6 bases). The CDR3 has 14 amino acids. Germline V lookup: CDR1 SGHRS, CDR2 YFSETQ. Between the trimmed V and J ends, which lost 4 bases and 5 bases, there was a span of 12 bases. CDR3 sequence reads: CASSVTGLNEKLFF. The CDR3 nucleotides read TGCGCCAGCAGCGTGACAGGACTCAATGAAAAACTGTTTTTT.

The gene calls are TRBV19 and TRBJ2-5; 12 bases agree with TRBD2. Germline CDR1 reads LNHDA; CDR2 reads SQIVND (reference sequence). V lost 6 bases to trimming and J lost 5 bases; unmatched junction nucleotides: 10. The length of the CDR3 is 16 residues. The CDR3 bases are TGTGCCAGTAGCGACCAGCCCGGACTAGCGGGGGAGACCCAGTACTTC. This encodes CASSDQPGLAGETQYF.